This T cell receptor (beta chain) is drawn from a study of CD8 T cells in Susac syndrome. This clonotype was counted a single time. V was trimmed by 1 base and J by 5 bases, leaving 9 bases between them. The CDR3 is 14 amino acids. The germline V gene encodes CDR1 SEHNR and CDR2 FQNEAQ (reference sequence). With random hexamers, about 0.45 to 1 ug RNA was reverse transcribed. MiXCR was run by TCRdb on the immunoSEQ multiplex PCR reads, yielding one entry per CDR3 protein. This sample yields roughly 400,000 distinct CDR3 sequences, of which roughly 85% are seen a single time; about 0.12% belongs to the top ten.

The gene calls are TRBV7-9 and TRBJ2-1, with D maybe TRBD1 (5 bases). The clonotype originates from a human donor with multiple sclerosis. Sample: CD8+ T cells from PBMCs. The CDR3 bases are TGTGCCAGCAGCTTAGTAGCAGGGAACAATGAGCAGTTCTTC. It is translated as CASSLVAGNNEQFF.